This TCR beta chain was documented in a study of blood T cell repertoires in COVID-19. This study enrolled people aged about 18 to 100 from roughly 24 US geographic areas. Participants had their cohort set by participant-reported clinical history. With 3 bases removed from V and 4 bases from J, the gap between germline ends came to 13 bases. There are 15 residues in the CDR3. Germline CDR1 SEHNR, CDR2 FQNEAQ (reference sequence). Generated by immunoSEQ multiplex PCR, the TCRdb table keeps only in-frame clones and is missing some. The table shows about 320,000 clones, with 85% occurring only once. Sequencing input: PBMCs or T cells enriched from blood (not recorded which). The rearrangement links TRBV7-9 to TRBJ1-3, with a possible D match to TRBD1 (5 bases). This clonotype was sampled from a woman aged 25 to 39 who had been exposed to COVID-19. The CDR3 here is CASSLEGFRGNTIYF. CDR3 nucleotides: TGTGCCAGCAGCTTGGAGGGGTTCCGCGGAAACACCATATATTTT.